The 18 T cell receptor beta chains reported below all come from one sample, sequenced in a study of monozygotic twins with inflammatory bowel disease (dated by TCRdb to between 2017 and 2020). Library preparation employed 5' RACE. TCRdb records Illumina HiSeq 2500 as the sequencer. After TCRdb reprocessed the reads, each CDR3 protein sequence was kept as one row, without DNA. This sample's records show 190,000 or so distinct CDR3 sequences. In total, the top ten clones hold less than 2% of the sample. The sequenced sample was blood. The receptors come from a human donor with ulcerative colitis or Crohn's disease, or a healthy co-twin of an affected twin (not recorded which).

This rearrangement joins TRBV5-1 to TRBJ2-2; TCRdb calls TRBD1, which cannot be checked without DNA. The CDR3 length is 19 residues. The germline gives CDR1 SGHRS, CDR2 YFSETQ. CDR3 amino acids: CASSLAGMDTLRGTGELFF.

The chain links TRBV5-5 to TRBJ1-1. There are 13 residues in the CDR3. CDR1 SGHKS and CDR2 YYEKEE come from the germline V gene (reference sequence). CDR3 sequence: CASSLPGGTEAFF. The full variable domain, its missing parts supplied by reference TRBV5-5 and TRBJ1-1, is DAGVTQSPTHLIKTRGQQVTLRCSPISGHKSVSWYQQVLGQGPQFIFQYYEKEERGRGNFPDRFSARQFPNYSSELNVNALLLGDSALYLCASSLPGGTEAFFGQGTRLTVV.

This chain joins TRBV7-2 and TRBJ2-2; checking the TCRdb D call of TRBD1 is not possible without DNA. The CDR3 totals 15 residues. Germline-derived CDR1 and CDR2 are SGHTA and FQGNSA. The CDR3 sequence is CASSRQTANTGELFF.

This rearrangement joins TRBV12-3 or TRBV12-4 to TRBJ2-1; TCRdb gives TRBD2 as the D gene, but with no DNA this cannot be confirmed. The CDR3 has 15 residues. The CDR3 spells CASSLAHAGLHEQFF.

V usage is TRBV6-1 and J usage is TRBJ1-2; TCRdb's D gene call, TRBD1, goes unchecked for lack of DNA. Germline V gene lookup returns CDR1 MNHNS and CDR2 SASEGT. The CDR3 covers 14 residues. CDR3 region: CASRTPGGSKGYTF.

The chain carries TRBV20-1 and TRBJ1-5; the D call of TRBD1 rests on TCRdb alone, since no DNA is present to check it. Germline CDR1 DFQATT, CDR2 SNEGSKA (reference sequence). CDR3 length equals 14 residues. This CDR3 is CSARGGGFNQPQHF.

CDR3: CASSQEETGWNTEAFF. The rearrangement links TRBV3-1 to TRBJ1-1; the TCRdb call, TRBD1, lacks DNA for checking. The CDR3 is 16 residues long. Germline loops: CDR1 LGHDT, CDR2 YNNKEL (reference sequence).

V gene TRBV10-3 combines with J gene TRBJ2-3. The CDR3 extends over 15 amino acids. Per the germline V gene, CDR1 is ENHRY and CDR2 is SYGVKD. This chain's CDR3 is CAISESPRPPDTQYF.

CDR3 sequence reads: CASSLWGSLNTEAFF. The chain employs TRBV5-5 and TRBJ1-1; the D gene TCRdb calls, TRBD1, cannot be checked with no DNA. Germline V gene lookup returns CDR1 SGHKS and CDR2 YYEKEE (reference sequence). This CDR3 has 15 residues.

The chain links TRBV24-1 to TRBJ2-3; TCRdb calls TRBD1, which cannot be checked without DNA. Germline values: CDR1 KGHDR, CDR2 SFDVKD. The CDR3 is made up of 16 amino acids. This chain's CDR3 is CATSDRGQGLTDTQYF.

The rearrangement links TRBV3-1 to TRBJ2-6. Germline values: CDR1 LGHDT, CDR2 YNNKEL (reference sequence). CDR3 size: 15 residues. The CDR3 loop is CASSQRGSGANVLTF. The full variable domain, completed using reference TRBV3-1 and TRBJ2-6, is DTAVSQTPKYLVTQMGNDKSIKCEQNLGHDTMYWYKQDSKKFLKIMFSYNNKELIINETVPNRFSPKSPDKAHLNLHINSLELGDSAVYFCASSQRGSGANVLTFGAGSRLTVL.

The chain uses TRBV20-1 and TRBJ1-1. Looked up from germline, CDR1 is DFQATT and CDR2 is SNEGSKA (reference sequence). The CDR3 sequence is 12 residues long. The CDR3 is CSARESYTEAFF.

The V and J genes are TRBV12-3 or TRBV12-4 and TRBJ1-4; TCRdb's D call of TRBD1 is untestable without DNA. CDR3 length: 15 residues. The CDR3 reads CASSLKTGGGEKLFF.

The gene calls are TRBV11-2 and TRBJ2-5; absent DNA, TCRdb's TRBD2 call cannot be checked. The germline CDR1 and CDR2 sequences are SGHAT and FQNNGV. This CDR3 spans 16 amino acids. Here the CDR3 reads CASSSTGLAVQETQYF.

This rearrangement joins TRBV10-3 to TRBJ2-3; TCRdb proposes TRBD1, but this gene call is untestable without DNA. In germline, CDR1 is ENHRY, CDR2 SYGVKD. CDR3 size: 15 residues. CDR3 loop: CAISPGETTTDTQYF.

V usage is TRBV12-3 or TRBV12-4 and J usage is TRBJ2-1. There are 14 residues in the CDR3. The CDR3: CASRAGTSNNEQFF.

CDR3 protein: CASSPGTVFYGYTF. The chain joins TRBV6-2 or TRBV6-3 to TRBJ1-2; the D call of TRBD1 rests on TCRdb alone, since no DNA is present to check it. Germline assignment: CDR1 MNHEY and CDR2 SVGEGT. This CDR3 is built from 14 residues.

This CDR3 reads CSARGPGAVNEQYF. The chain is built from TRBV20-1 and TRBJ2-7; as DNA is missing, the TRBD1 call by TCRdb cannot be tested. The CDR3 is made up of 14 amino acids. Germline loops: CDR1 DFQATT, CDR2 SNEGSKA (reference sequence).